The 4 T cell receptor beta chains below come from one sample, sequenced in a study of tumor-infiltrating lymphocytes in oesophageal squamous cell carcinoma. Each CDR3 protein is one row after TCRdb ran MiXCR on the PCR reads. In the table there are 9,000 to 13,000 distinct CDR3 sequences, around 50% of which are singletons. The source material was esophageal tumor tissue. The receptors shown here come from a male donor with esophageal squamous cell carcinoma.

A single count supports this clonotype. The rearrangement joins TRBV7-3 to TRBJ2-3, with 7 positions matching TRBD2. Germline values: CDR1 SGHTA, CDR2 FQGTGA. Trimming removed 0 bases from V and 0 bases from J; junction bases left unmatched: 6. The CDR3 consists of 17 residues. The CDR3 DNA follows: TGTGCCAGCAGCTTAACAGGGACTATCCGAAGCACAGATACGCAGTATTTT. Its protein product is CASSLTGTIRSTDTQYF.

This chain uses TRBV27 with TRBJ2-1, with D possibly TRBD1 on 6 matching bases. From germline, CDR1 is MNHEY and CDR2 SMNVEV (reference sequence). The V end lost 5 bases, the J end lost 6 bases, and 14 bases lay between the germline ends. The CDR3 covers 14 residues. CDR3 DNA sequence: TGTGCCAGCAGTAGATACGGGACACCCAATGAGCAGTTCTTC. Translated: CASSRYGTPNEQFF.

The sample holds a few counts of this clonotype. The CDR3 DNA reads TGTGCCAGCAGTTTACGTACCGGGACAGGGGTTATATATGGCTACACCTTC. It is translated as CASSLRTGTGVIYGYTF. The chain combines TRBV28 with TRBJ2-1, with 10 bases that match TRBD1. The J call is doubtful: the DNA matches TRBJ1-2 better. CDR1 is MDHEN, CDR2 SYDVKM, per germline. CDR3 size: 17 residues.

The V and J genes are TRBV27 and TRBJ2-5; D possibly corresponds to TRBD1 (5 bases). The assigned J gene may be wrong: the sequence end matches TRBJ2-7 better. There are 14 residues in the CDR3. Germline V gives CDR1 MNHEY, CDR2 SMNVEV (reference sequence). The CDR3 spells CASSLPGAAYEQYF. The CDR3 region has the DNA TGTGCCAGCAGCCTGCCTGGGGCAGCCTACGAGCAGTACTTC.